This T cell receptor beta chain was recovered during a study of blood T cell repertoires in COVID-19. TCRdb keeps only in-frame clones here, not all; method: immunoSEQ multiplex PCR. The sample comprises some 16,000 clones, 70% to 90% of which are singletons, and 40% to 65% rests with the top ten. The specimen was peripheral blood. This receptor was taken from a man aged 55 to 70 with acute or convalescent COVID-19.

CDR3 residues: CASSQKEGGDSNQPQHF. In nucleotides, the CDR3 is TGTGCCAGCAGCCAAAAGGAAGGGGGAGATAGCAATCAGCCCCAGCATTTT. V usage is TRBV3-1 (or the pseudogene TRBV3-2) and J usage is TRBJ1-5, with D possibly TRBD1 on 6 matching bases. The V gene lost 2 bases and the J gene lost 0 bases, with 14 bases spanning the gap. Germline CDR1 and CDR2: LGHDT and YNNKEL (reference sequence). The CDR3 consists of 17 residues.